This T cell receptor beta chain was recovered during a study of blood T cell repertoires in COVID-19. Profiled with immunoSEQ multiplex PCR; TCRdb holds only in-frame clones, not every one. This repertoire shows more than 300,000 clones, 87% found once; its top ten account for around 5.9%. The sequenced sample consisted of PBMCs or T cells enriched from blood (not recorded which). This receptor was identified in a woman in her thirties who had recovered from COVID-19.

CDR3 bases: TGTGCCAGTAGTATCCAGGCCAGCTCCTATAATTCACCCCTCCACTTT. Encoded protein: CASSIQASSYNSPLHF. The chain carries TRBV19 and TRBJ1-6; no clear D gene. V was cut by 3 bases and J by 0 bases, with 9 bases left in between. The CDR3 loop spans 16 amino acids. Germline CDR1 is LNHDA and CDR2 is SQIVND (reference sequence).